This T cell receptor (beta chain) stems from a study of cytomegalovirus exposure and HLA in healthy donors. Study-wide findings and caveats: In a later analysis, a missense DCLRE1C variant was linked to TCR beta V- and J-gene trimming. Later analysis showed TCR association rates varying by HLA locus, highest for DRB1 and lowest for HLA-C. In vitro testing confirmed three CMV-associated chains as specific for CMV antigens.

To note about this clone: As yet, its antigen is unknown.

Use of 60 Vbeta and 13 Jbeta primers characterized the PCR. Repertoires were generated with immunoSEQ multiplex PCR, while TCRdb's copy carries only in-frame clones and drops some. Its clone listing holds under 90,000 clones. Source material: PBMCs. This TCR was sampled from a man over 45 in good health and CMV-seropositive.

In DNA, the CDR3 is TGTGCCAGCAGCGATAGACGCGGGTATGGCTACACCTTC. Its translation: CASSDRRGYGYTF. This sequence joins TRBV13 and TRBJ1-2; D is unresolved. Trimming shortened V by 5 bases and J by 5 bases, and 12 bases separated the two germline ends. The CDR3 has 13 amino acids. CDR1 is PRHDT and CDR2 is FYEKMQ in the germline V gene (reference sequence). The full variable domain, completed using reference TRBV13 and TRBJ1-2, is AAGVIQSPRHLIKEKRETATLKCYPIPRHDTVYWYQQGPGQDPQFLISFYEKMQSDKGSIPDRFSAQQFSDYHSELNMSSLELGDSALYFCASSDRRGYGYTFGSGTRLTVV.